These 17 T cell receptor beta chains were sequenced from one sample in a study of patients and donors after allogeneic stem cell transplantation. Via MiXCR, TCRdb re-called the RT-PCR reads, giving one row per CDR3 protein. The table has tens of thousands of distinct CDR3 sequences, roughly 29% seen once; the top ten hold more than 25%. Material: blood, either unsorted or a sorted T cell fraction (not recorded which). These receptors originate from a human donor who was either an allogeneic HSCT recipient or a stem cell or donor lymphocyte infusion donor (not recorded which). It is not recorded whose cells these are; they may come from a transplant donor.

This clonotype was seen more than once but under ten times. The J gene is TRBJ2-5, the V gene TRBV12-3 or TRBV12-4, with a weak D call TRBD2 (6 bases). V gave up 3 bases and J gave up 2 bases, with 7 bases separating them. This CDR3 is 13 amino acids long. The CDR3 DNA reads TGTGCCAGCAGTTTTGGGACTCAAGAGACCCAGTACTTC. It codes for CASSFGTQETQYF.

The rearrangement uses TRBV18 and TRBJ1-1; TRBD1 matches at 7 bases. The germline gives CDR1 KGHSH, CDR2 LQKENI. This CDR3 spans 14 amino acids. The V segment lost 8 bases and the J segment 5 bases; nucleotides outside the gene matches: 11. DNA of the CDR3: TGTGCCAGCATCCCAAGACAGGGTGGTACTGAAGCTTTCTTT. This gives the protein CASIPRQGGTEAFF.

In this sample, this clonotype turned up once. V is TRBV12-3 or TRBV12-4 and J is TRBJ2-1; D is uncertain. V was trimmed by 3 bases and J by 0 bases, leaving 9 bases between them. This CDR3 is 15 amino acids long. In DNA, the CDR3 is TGTGCCAGCAGTTTTGTCGTCAGCTCCTACAATGAGCAGTTCTTC. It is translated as CASSFVVSSYNEQFF.

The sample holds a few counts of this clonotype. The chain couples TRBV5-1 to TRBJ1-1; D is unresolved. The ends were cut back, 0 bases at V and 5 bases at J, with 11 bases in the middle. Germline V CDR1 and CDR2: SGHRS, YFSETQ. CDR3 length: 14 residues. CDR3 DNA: TGCGCCAGCAGCTTGGGGGTGGGTTGGACTGAAGCTTTCTTT. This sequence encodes CASSLGVGWTEAFF.

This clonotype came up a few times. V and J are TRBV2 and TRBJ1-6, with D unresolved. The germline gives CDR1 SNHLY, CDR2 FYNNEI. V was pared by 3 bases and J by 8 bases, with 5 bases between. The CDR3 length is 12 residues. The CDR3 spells CASSEDDSPLHF. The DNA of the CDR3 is TGTGCCAGCAGTGAGGATGATTCACCCCTCCACTTT.

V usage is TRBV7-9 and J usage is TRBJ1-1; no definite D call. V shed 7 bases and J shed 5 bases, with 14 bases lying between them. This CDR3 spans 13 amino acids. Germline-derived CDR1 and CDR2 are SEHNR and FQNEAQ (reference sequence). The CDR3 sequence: CASTNLEGTEAFF. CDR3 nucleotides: TGTGCCAGCACTAATTTGGAGGGAACTGAAGCTTTCTTT. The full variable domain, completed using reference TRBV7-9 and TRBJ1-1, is DTGVSQNPRHKITKRGQNVTFRCDPISEHNRLYWYRQTLGQGPEFLTYFQNEAQLEKSRLLSDRFSAERPKGSFSTLEIQRTEQGDSAMYLCASTNLEGTEAFFGQGTRLTVV.

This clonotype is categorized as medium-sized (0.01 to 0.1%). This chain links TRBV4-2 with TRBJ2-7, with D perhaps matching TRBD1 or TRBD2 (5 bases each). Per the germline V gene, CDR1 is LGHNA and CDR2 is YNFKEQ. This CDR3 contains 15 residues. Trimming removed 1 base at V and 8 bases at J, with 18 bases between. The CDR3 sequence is CASSQAVRDRPKQYF. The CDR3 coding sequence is TGTGCCAGCAGCCAAGCCGTACGGGACCGACCTAAGCAGTACTTC.

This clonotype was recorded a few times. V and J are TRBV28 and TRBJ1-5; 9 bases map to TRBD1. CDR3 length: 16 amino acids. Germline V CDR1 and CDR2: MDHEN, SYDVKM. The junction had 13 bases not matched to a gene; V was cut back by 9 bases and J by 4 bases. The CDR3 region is CASRTGGQGKNQPQHF. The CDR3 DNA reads TGTGCCAGTAGAACGGGGGGACAGGGTAAAAATCAGCCCCAGCATTTT.

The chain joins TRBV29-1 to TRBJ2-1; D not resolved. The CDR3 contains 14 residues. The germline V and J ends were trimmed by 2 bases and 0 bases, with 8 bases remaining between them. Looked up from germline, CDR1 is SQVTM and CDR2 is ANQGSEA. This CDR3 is CSVEIRGSYNEQFF. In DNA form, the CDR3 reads TGCAGCGTTGAAATCCGAGGCTCCTACAATGAGCAGTTCTTC.

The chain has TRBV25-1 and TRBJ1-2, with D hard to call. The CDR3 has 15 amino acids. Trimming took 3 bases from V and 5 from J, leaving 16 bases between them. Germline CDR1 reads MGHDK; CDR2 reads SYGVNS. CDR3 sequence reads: CASSDPRAAVYGYTF. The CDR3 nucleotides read TGTGCCAGCAGTGATCCCCGGGCGGCGGTTTATGGCTACACCTTC.

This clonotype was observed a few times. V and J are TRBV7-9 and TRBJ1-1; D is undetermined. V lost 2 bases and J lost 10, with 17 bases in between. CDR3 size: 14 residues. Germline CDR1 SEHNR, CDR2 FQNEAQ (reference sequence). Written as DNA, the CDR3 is TGTGCCAGCAGCTTATGGACGGTGATCGGTGGAGCTTTCTTT. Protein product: CASSLWTVIGGAFF.

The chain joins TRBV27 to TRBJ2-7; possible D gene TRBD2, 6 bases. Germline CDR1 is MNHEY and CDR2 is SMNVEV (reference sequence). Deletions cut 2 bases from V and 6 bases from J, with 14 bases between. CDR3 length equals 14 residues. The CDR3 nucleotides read TGTGCCAGCAGTTTAGGAGGGACTTCCATCGAGCAGTACTTC. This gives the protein CASSLGGTSIEQYF.

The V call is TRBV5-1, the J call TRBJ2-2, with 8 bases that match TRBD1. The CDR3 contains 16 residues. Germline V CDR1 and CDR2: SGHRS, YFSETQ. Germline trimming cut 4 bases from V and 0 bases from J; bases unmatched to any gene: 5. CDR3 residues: CASSPLQGANTGELFF. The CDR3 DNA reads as TGCGCCAGCAGCCCATTACAGGGGGCGAACACCGGGGAGCTGTTTTTT.

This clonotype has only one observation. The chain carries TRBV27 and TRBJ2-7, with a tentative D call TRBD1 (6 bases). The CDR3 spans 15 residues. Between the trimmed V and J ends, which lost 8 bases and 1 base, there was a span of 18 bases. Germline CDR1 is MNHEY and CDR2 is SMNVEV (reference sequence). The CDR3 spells CASFSAGVGSYEQYF. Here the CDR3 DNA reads TGTGCCAGCTTTTCTGCAGGGGTCGGATCCTACGAGCAGTACTTC.

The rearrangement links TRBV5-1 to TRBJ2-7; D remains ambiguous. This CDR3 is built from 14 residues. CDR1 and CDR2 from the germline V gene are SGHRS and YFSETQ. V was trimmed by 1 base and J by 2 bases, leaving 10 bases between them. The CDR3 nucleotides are TGCGCCAGCAGCTTGAAGTCAGTCCCCTACGAGCAGTACTTC. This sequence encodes CASSLKSVPYEQYF.

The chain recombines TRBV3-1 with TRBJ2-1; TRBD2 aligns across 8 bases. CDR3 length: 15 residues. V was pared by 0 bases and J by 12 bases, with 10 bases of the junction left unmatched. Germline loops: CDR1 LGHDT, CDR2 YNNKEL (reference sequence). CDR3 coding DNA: TGTGCCAGCAGCCAAGAGTGGTTAGCGGGGCTAAGGCAGTTCTTC. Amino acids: CASSQEWLAGLRQFF.

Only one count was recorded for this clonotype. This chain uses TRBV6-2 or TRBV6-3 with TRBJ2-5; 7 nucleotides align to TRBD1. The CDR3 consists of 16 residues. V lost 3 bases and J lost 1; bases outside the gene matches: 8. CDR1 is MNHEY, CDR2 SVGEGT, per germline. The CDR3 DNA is TGTGCCAGCAGTTATTTGCTGAGGGGGCTCCAAGAGACCCAGTACTTC. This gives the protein CASSYLLRGLQETQYF.